A single sample gave rise to the 30 T cell receptor beta chains below, sequenced in a study of cytomegalovirus exposure and HLA in healthy donors. Primers for the PCR totalled 60 Vbeta and 13 Jbeta. The table came from immunoSEQ multiplex PCR; TCRdb's copy has only in-frame clones and leaves some out. The data hold 100,000 to 150,000 clones, with 75% to 85% observed a single time. The sample was PBMCs. These receptors were taken from a man aged 25 to 40 in good health and CMV-seronegative.

Concerning this clone: At one end, the junction sequence differs from germline, possibly due to a read error. The gene calls are TRBV15 and TRBJ1-2, with D hard to call. This CDR3 spans 13 amino acids. Germline CDR1 and CDR2: LNHNV and YYDKDF (reference sequence). CDR3 nucleotide sequence: TGTGCCACCAGCAGAGAGTACAGAGATGGCTACCCCTTC. Its translation is CATSREYRDGYPF. Using reference TRBV15 and TRBJ1-2 for the parts outside the CDR3, the full variable domain is DAMVIQNPRYQVTQFGKPVTLSCSQTLNHNVMYWYQQKSSQAPKLLFHYYDKDFNNEADTPDNFQSRRPNTSFCFLDIRSPGLGDTAMYLCATSREYRDGYPFGSGTRLTVV.

The chain is built from TRBV6-1 and TRBJ2-7, with a tentative D call TRBD1 (5 bases). There are 15 residues in the CDR3. V gave up 3 bases and J gave up 3 bases, with 15 bases separating them. Per germline, CDR1 MNHNS and CDR2 SASEGT. This CDR3 is CASSEDWGAYYEQYF. CDR3 bases: TGTGCCAGCAGTGAGGATTGGGGCGCCTACTACGAGCAGTACTTC.

The rearrangement links TRBV27 to TRBJ1-2, with D hard to call. The CDR3 is 14 residues long. CDR1 MNHEY and CDR2 SMNVEV come from the germline V gene (reference sequence). Trimming left V 0 bases short and J 7 bases short, with 12 bases between. This CDR3 reads CASSLSLDSFGYTF. For the CDR3, the DNA is TGTGCCAGCAGTTTATCCCTGGACTCGTTTGGCTACACCTTC.

This clone was picked up a small number of times. The chain has TRBV5-4 and TRBJ2-5; TRBD1 might be the D (7 bases). With the DNA end fitting TRBJ2-7 better, the J assignment may be wrong. Germline V gene lookup returns CDR1 SGHNT and CDR2 YYREEE (reference sequence). CDR3 length: 13 residues. The CDR3 loop reads CASSGRDSYEQYF. The CDR3 DNA is TGTGCCAGCAGCGGGCGGGACAGTTACGAGCAGTACTTC.

This chain connects TRBV7-9 to TRBJ2-2, with 9 positions matching TRBD1. Per the germline V gene, CDR1 is SEHNR and CDR2 is FQNEAQ (reference sequence). The CDR3 runs 15 residues. With V trimmed by 1 base and J by 7 bases, 4 bases remained unmatched. CDR3 in DNA: TGTGCCAGCAGCTTAGGGACAGGGGCATTCGGGGAGCTGTTTTTT. This sequence encodes CASSLGTGAFGELFF.

The chain uses TRBV19 and TRBJ1-1; D not certain. The CDR3 spans 15 residues. Deletions cut 3 bases from V and 5 bases from J, with 16 bases between. Germline lookup yields CDR1 LNHDA and CDR2 SQIVND (reference sequence). The CDR3 region has the DNA TGTGCCAGTAGTATCGACCGGCCGGGAGTTACTGAAGCTTTCTTT. Translating it yields CASSIDRPGVTEAFF.

The rearrangement uses TRBV11-2 and TRBJ2-1, with TRBD2 matching over 16 bases. V was pared by 5 bases and J by 2 bases, with 6 bases of the junction left unmatched. This CDR3 is built from 18 residues. The V gene's germline CDR1 is SGHAT and CDR2 FQNNGV. In DNA form, the CDR3 reads TGTGCCAGCAGCCCGGGGACTAGCGGGAGGGCCCCCTACAATGAGCAGTTCTTC. Translated: CASSPGTSGRAPYNEQFF.

The chain employs TRBV7-9 and TRBJ1-2; perhaps TRBD1 as D (5 bases). This CDR3 region has 14 residues. Germline V lookup: CDR1 SEHNR, CDR2 FQNEAQ (reference sequence). Trimming shortened V by 1 base and J by 2 bases, and 8 bases separated the two germline ends. The CDR3 coding sequence is TGTGCCAGCAGCTTAGGTACAGGAAACTATGGCTACACCTTC. Its protein is CASSLGTGNYGYTF.

This clone has just one count. This chain connects TRBV4-1 to TRBJ1-5; 9 bases fit TRBD1. Losses at the gene ends were 1 base for V and 4 bases for J; bases not matched to a gene: 5. The CDR3 is 16 residues long. Germline CDR1 is MGHRA and CDR2 is YSYEKL. CDR3: CASSQGGQGGNQPQHF. CDR3 in DNA: TGCGCCAGCAGCCAAGGGGGACAGGGTGGAAATCAGCCCCAGCATTTT.

The V gene is TRBV9, the J gene TRBJ1-4; D might be TRBD1 (6 bases). CDR1 SGDLS and CDR2 YYNGEE come from the germline V gene. This CDR3 comprises 16 residues. The V end was cut by 2 bases, the J end by 0 bases, with 11 bases between. The CDR3 is CASSVTGTPTNEKLFF. DNA for the CDR3: TGTGCCAGCAGCGTCACAGGGACACCAACTAATGAAAAACTGTTTTTT.

The CDR3 reads CASSPPMGAATEAFF. In DNA, the CDR3 is TGTGCCAGCTCACCACCGATGGGGGCTGCCACTGAAGCTTTCTTT. The V gene is TRBV18, the J gene TRBJ1-1; D is possibly TRBD1 (6 bases). Germline V CDR1 and CDR2: KGHSH, LQKENI. V was cut by 0 bases and J by 4 bases, with 12 bases left in between. The CDR3 sequence is 15 residues long.

The chain combines TRBV6-5 with TRBJ1-2; perhaps TRBD1 as D (6 bases). Germline values: CDR1 MNHEY, CDR2 SVGAGI. This CDR3 has 12 residues. Trimming cost V 6 bases and J 6 bases, with 11 bases left between them. The CDR3 is CASRQRTDGYTF. The CDR3 DNA reads as TGTGCCAGCAGGCAACGGACAGATGGCTACACCTTC.

CDR3 region: CASSRDGQGLPYEQYF. CDR3 DNA: TGTGCCAGCTCACGAGATGGACAGGGGCTTCCCTACGAGCAGTACTTC. The chain has TRBV18 and TRBJ2-7; 9 bases fit TRBD1. Trimming cost V 4 bases and J 2 bases; bases outside gene matches: 9. The CDR3 runs to 16 residues. Germline V gives CDR1 KGHSH, CDR2 LQKENI.

This chain's CDR3 is CSVEIAGGPGGQFF. The DNA of the CDR3 is TGCAGCGTTGAAATAGCGGGAGGGCCCGGAGGGCAGTTCTTC. V gene TRBV29-1 combines with J gene TRBJ2-1; TRBD2 matches at 11 bases. Losses at the gene ends were 2 bases for V and 12 bases for J; bases not matched to a gene: 9. Germline loops: CDR1 SQVTM, CDR2 ANQGSEA. This CDR3 has 14 residues.

V is TRBV4-2 and J is TRBJ2-5; 7 nucleotides line up with TRBD2. The germline gives CDR1 LGHNA, CDR2 YNFKEQ. The CDR3 runs 16 residues. V was pared by 0 bases and J by 2 bases, with 6 bases of the junction left unmatched. The CDR3 spells CASSQDRGRGQETQYF. CDR3 in DNA: TGTGCCAGCAGCCAAGATCGTGGGCGGGGGCAAGAGACCCAGTACTTC.

In this sample, this clone turned up many times. The genes are TRBV28 and TRBJ1-1; D is uncertain. Trimming pared 6 bases from V and 11 bases from J, leaving 16 bases between. Germline V CDR1 and CDR2: MDHEN, SYDVKM. The CDR3 sequence is 12 residues long. CDR3 nucleotides: TGTGCCAGCAGAAGTACGGCCGGGGAGGCTTTCTTT. Residues: CASRSTAGEAFF.

The DNA of the CDR3 is TGTGCCAGCAGCTACCGACAGTCTGGGAATCAGCCCCAGCATTTT. It specifies CASSYRQSGNQPQHF. V gene TRBV5-8 combines with J gene TRBJ1-5; TRBD1 is a possible D gene (5 bases). CDR1 and CDR2 (germline): SGHTS, YDEGEE. The CDR3 is made up of 15 amino acids. V dropped 3 bases and J dropped 4 bases, with 14 bases sitting between them.

The chain is built from TRBV19 and TRBJ1-1; 7 nucleotides match TRBD1. J gave up 4 bases and V 7 bases, and 6 bases lay outside the gene matches. Germline V lookup: CDR1 LNHDA, CDR2 SQIVND (reference sequence). The CDR3 sequence is 13 residues long. This CDR3 is CASKDQGVTEAFF. In DNA, the CDR3 is TGTGCCAGTAAGGATCAGGGGGTCACTGAAGCTTTCTTT.

The chain carries TRBV7-9 and TRBJ1-2, with D unclear. Trimming took off 0 bases at V and 8 bases at J, with 22 bases between the two ends. The CDR3 covers 17 residues. From germline, CDR1 is SEHNR and CDR2 FQNEAQ (reference sequence). The DNA for the CDR3 is TGTGCCAGCAGCTTAGCGAAGGTAGCAGGAGGGATAAGAGGCTACACCTTC. It yields the protein CASSLAKVAGGIRGYTF.

The genes are TRBV18 and TRBJ2-7; a weak D match, TRBD1 (6 bases). This CDR3 comprises 15 residues. CDR1 and CDR2 from the germline V gene are KGHSH and LQKENI. V was shortened by 2 bases and J by 2 bases, with 13 bases between the two germline ends. The DNA of the CDR3 is TGTGCCAGCTCACCATTTTCCAGGGGACCCTACGAGCAGTACTTC. Its translation: CASSPFSRGPYEQYF.

The chain employs TRBV13 and TRBJ2-1; tentative D call: TRBD1 (6 bases). The V end was cut by 6 bases, the J end by 8 bases, with 17 bases between. The CDR3 sequence is 14 residues long. CDR1 and CDR2 from the germline V gene are PRHDT and FYEKMQ (reference sequence). The CDR3 spells CASRPAGVRDEQFF. Here the CDR3 DNA reads TGTGCCAGCAGACCGGCAGGGGTCCGCGATGAGCAGTTCTTC.

The chain recombines TRBV27 with TRBJ2-7; possibly TRBD2 for D (6 bases). Trimming cost V 2 bases and J 0 bases, with 11 bases left between them. The germline gives CDR1 MNHEY, CDR2 SMNVEV (reference sequence). The CDR3 consists of 15 residues. DNA for the CDR3: TGTGCCAGCAGTTTAGGGACTTTTAGCTCCTACGAGCAGTACTTC. Amino acids: CASSLGTFSSYEQYF.

The chain has TRBV29-1 and TRBJ1-1; maybe TRBD1 (5 bases). The CDR3 spans 12 residues. The V and J ends lost 5 bases and 7 bases respectively, with 14 bases between them. Germline CDR1 SQVTM, CDR2 ANQGSEA. CDR3 sequence: CSVLTGHREAFF. CDR3 in DNA: TGCAGCGTTTTAACTGGACATCGTGAAGCTTTCTTT.

This chain uses TRBV7-3 with TRBJ2-2; perhaps TRBD1 as D (5 bases). Per the germline V gene, CDR1 is SGHTA and CDR2 is FQGTGA. The ends were cut back, 5 bases at V and 8 bases at J, with 24 bases in the middle. This CDR3 region has 17 residues. CDR3 bases: TGTGCCAGCAGCCGTGGTCGCAACCCACAGGCCCCTGGGGAGCTGTTTTTT. Its protein product is CASSRGRNPQAPGELFF.

V is TRBV19 and J is TRBJ2-7; tentative D call: TRBD1 (5 bases). This CDR3 comprises 14 residues. Per the germline V gene, CDR1 is LNHDA and CDR2 is SQIVND (reference sequence). V lost 1 base to trimming and J lost 2 bases, with 9 bases between them. The CDR3 is CASSIAGITYEQYF. CDR3 bases: TGTGCCAGTAGTATAGCAGGGATCACCTACGAGCAGTACTTC. Combining the CDR3 with reference TRBV19 and TRBJ2-7 gives the whole variable domain DGGITQSPKYLFRKEGQNVTLSCEQNLNHDAMYWYRQDPGQGLRLIYYSQIVNDFQKGDIAEGYSVSREKKESFPLTVTSAQKNPTAFYLCASSIAGITYEQYFGPGTRLTVT.

The V and J genes are TRBV30 and TRBJ2-5; the match to TRBD2 covers 9 bases. Germline values: CDR1 GTSNPN, CDR2 SVGIG (reference sequence). The CDR3 is made up of 12 amino acids. Trimming removed 6 bases from V and 4 bases from J; junction bases left unmatched: 3. The CDR3 loop is CACGTSIETQYF. The CDR3 DNA follows: TGTGCCTGCGGGACTAGCATAGAGACCCAGTACTTC. The full variable domain, rest sourced from reference TRBV30 and TRBJ2-5, is SQTIHQWPATLVQPVGSPLSLECTVEGTSNPNLYWYRQAAGRGLQLLFYSVGIGQISSEVPQNLSASRPQDRQFILSSKKLLLSDSGFYLCACGTSIETQYFGPGTRLLVL.

The chain recombines TRBV10-2 with TRBJ2-5; maybe TRBD2 (5 bases). The CDR3 totals 14 residues. Germline assignment: CDR1 WSHSY and CDR2 SAAADI. Trimming pared 4 bases from V and 4 bases from J, leaving 13 bases between. CDR3: CASSAGEWTETQYF. Written as DNA, the CDR3 is TGCGCCAGCAGTGCCGGGGAGTGGACAGAGACCCAGTACTTC.

The V and J genes are TRBV27 and TRBJ1-1, with unresolved D. V was clipped by 4 bases and J by 4 bases, with 13 bases between them. CDR3 length: 14 amino acids. Germline V gene lookup returns CDR1 MNHEY and CDR2 SMNVEV (reference sequence). CDR3 DNA: TGTGCCAGCAGTTCTTATCGGGAAGGCACTGAAGCTTTCTTT. Its protein is CASSSYREGTEAFF.

The V call is TRBV10-2, the J call TRBJ2-7; a possible D gene is TRBD1 (5 bases). The germline CDR1 and CDR2 sequences are WSHSY and SAAADI. V was clipped by 0 bases and J by 0 bases, with 15 bases between them. There are 17 residues in the CDR3. CDR3 DNA sequence: TGCGCCAGCAGTGAGTCGAGGTATCAGACAGTCTCCTACGAGCAGTACTTC. This sequence encodes CASSESRYQTVSYEQYF.

This rearrangement joins TRBV6-6 to TRBJ1-4, with 7 nucleotides matching TRBD1. Trimming removed 10 bases from V and 9 bases from J; junction bases left unmatched: 11. Germline assignment: CDR1 MNHNY and CDR2 SVGAGI (reference sequence). This CDR3 region has 13 residues. The CDR3 DNA reads TGTGCCACCCTGCCGGGACAGTGGAAAAAACTGTTTTTT. Translated, it gives CATLPGQWKKLFF.